This T cell receptor (beta chain) was sequenced during a study of T cell responses to AZD1222 COVID-19 vaccine (dated by TCRdb to about 2021). Describing the broader study: AZD1222 recipients given second doses at about 4 weeks or at about 12 weeks were pooled, since spike-specific TCR depth and breadth were not found to differ between the two schedules. Trial participants were enrolled by age into subgroups of 18-55, 56-69 and 70-plus years, and around 150, 28 and 57 TCR-sequenced participants, respectively, were included in these subgroups. A total of approximately 240 trial participants underwent TCR sequencing, of whom nearly 210 had received two doses of AZD1222 and 26 had received two doses of the MenACWY control vaccine.

The time point label of this sample denotes: baseline before first vaccination. Vaccinee samples came from UK trials COV001 and COV002, including a single-blind randomized controlled phase 2/3 trial of AZD1222 (ChAdOx1 nCoV-19) in healthy adults. Trial participant PBMC samples were collected at day 0 and day 28 after the second dose for TCRbeta chain sequencing. The CDR3 regions of human TCRbeta chains were analyzed by immunosequencing. The study's own analysis went as follows. TCRs in the repertoires were compared against a reference library of SARS-CoV-2-specific TCRs that had been generated with the MIRA antigen-specificity platform. Breadth meant the fraction of unique TCRs that were SARS-CoV-2-associated, whereas depth meant the fraction of total T cells that were SARS-CoV-2-associated. Using the MIRA data, each spike-specific TCR was mapped to the spike region that the TCR reacts to and placed in a CD4 or CD8 class. Log10-transformed breadth and depth values were compared by one-way ANOVA with Sidak's multiple comparisons tests. Not all clones reach the TCRdb copy of this immuneACCESS table, which keeps in-frame sequences only. Checked studies attribute under half of the gap to unresolved V genes and leave the rest unexplained. V and J calls plus clone size are reproduced from that table; the DNA served to infer D and trimming. For this sample there are fewer than 150,000 clones; about 91% appear just once. The leading ten clones occupy approximately 4.5% of the sample.

Comment on this clone: Its binding antigen is unknown. No base qualities exist here, and no much larger clone lies one base off it.

Between the V and J ends, shortened by 1 base and 5 bases respectively, the junction contains 5 bases. For CDR1 and CDR2, the germline V gene (reference sequence) lists DFQATT and SNEGSKA. There are 11 amino acids in the CDR3, from cysteine to phenylalanine inclusive. Only CDR3 DNA remains: 33 bases, in frame from the first base. The paper's findings and limits, for the study overall: Because no day 14 peak-response samples were available, the repertoires could be characterized only after the peak T cell response. The vaccine-associated CD4 TCRs covered the entire spike protein, and the dominant responses fell in regions 160-218 and 743-854. Nearly half of unique spike-specific TCRs reportedly recognized epitopes outside regions mutated in the B.1.351 and B.1.1.7 variants. Most participants were white British and females outnumbered males, and the authors suggested that clonal diversity may have been underestimated. Conclusions about previously exposed vaccinees were limited because only a handful of AZD1222 recipients were SARS-CoV-2 seropositive at baseline. In the small 56-69-year group, the increase in depth fell short of significance, most likely because of low power. Spike-specific TCR breadth and depth rose significantly after two AZD1222 doses compared with day 0 and with MenACWY recipients.

The chain couples TRBV20-1 to TRBJ1-1, with no reliable assignment of the D segment. Here the sequenced sample was peripheral blood, taken on day 0 of AZD1222 vaccination. This sequence was found in an adult in good health. The CDR3 protein sequence reads: CSARGRTEAFF. The DNA sequence follows: TGCAGTGCTAGAGGTAGGACTGAAGCTTTCTTT.